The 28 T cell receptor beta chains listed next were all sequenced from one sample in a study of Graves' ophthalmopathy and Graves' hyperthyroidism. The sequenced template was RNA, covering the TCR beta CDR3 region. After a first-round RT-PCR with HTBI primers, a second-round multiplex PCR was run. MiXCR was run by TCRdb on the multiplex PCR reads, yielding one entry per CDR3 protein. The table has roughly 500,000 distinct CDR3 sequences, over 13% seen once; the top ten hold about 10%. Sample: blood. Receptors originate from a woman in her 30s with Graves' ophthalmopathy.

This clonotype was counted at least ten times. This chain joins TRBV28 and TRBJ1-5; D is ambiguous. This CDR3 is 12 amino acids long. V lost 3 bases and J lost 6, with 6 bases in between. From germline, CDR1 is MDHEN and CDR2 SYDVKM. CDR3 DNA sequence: TGTGCCAGCAGTTTCCCTAGTCAGCCCCAGCATTTT. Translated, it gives CASSFPSQPQHF.

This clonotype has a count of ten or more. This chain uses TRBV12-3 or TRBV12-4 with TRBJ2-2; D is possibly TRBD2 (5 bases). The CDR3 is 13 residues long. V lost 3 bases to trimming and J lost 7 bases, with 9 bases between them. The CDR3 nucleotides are TGTGCCAGCAGTTTCCTAGCAGACGGGGAGCTGTTTTTT. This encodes CASSFLADGELFF.

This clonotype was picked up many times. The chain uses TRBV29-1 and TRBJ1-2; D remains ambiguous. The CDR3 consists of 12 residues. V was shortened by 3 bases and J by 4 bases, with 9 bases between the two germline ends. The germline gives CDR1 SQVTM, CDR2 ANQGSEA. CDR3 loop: CSVDATSYGYTF. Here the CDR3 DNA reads TGCAGCGTTGATGCGACAAGCTATGGCTACACCTTC.

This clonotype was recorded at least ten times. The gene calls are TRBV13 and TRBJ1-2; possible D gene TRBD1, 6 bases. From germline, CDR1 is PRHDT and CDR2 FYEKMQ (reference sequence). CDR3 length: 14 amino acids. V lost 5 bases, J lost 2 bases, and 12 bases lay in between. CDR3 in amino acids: CASSPLQGNYGYTF. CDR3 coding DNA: TGTGCCAGCAGCCCGTTACAGGGCAACTATGGCTACACCTTC.

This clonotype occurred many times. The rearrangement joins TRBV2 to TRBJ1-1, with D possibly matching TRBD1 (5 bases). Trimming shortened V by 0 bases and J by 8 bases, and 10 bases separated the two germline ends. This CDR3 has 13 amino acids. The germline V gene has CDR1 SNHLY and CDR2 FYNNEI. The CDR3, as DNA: TGTGCCAGCAGTGAAGCGCTTCGGGGGGAAGCTTTCTTT. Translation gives CASSEALRGEAFF.

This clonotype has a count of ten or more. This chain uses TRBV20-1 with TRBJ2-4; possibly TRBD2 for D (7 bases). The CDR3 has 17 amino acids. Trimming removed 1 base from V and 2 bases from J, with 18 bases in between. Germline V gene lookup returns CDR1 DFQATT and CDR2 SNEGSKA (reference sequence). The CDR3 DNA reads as TGCAGTGCTAGAGTGGGGGGGGCGAGCGCGTCCAAAAACATTCAGTACTTC. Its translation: CSARVGGASASKNIQYF.

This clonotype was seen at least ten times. The CDR3 DNA reads TGTGCCAGCAGCTACCTCGACAGGGACTATGGCTACACCTTC. Its protein is CASSYLDRDYGYTF. The chain joins TRBV7-9 to TRBJ1-2; 7 positions match TRBD1. In germline, CDR1 is SEHNR, CDR2 FQNEAQ (reference sequence). The length of the CDR3 is 14 residues. With 4 bases clipped from V and 3 bases from J, the junction kept 5 bases outside the gene matches.

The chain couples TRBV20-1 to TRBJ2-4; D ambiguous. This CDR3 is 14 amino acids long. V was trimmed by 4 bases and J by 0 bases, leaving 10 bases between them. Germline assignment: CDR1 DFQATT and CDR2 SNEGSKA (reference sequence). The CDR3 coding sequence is TGCAGTGCTACACGACATCTAGCCAAAAACATTCAGTACTTC. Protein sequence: CSATRHLAKNIQYF.

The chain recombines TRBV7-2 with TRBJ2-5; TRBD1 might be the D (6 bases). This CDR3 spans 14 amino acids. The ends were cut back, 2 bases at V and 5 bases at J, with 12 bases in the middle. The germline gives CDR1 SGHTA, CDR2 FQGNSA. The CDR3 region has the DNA TGTGCCAGCAGCTTAATCACAGGGTGGGAGACCCAGTACTTC. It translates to CASSLITGWETQYF.

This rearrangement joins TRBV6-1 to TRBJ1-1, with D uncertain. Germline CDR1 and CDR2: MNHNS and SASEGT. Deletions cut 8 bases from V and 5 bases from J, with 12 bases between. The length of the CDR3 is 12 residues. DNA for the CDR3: TGTGCCAGCCGGTTGAAGGGTACTGAAGCTTTCTTT. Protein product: CASRLKGTEAFF.

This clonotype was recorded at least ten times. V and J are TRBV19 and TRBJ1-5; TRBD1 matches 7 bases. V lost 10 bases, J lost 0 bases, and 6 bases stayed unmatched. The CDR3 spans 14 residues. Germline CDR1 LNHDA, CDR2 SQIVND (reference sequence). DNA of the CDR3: TGTGCCACCCTGGGACAGCATAGCAATCAGCCCCAGCATTTT. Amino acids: CATLGQHSNQPQHF.

Here the CDR3 reads CASSERDGSSYEQYF. DNA for the CDR3: TGTGCCAGCAGTGAAAGGGACGGGAGCTCCTACGAGCAGTACTTC. This chain joins TRBV6-1 and TRBJ2-7; the D gene is possibly TRBD2 (6 bases). There are 15 residues in the CDR3. Germline-derived CDR1 and CDR2 are MNHNS and SASEGT. V was pared by 2 bases and J by 0 bases, with 11 bases between.

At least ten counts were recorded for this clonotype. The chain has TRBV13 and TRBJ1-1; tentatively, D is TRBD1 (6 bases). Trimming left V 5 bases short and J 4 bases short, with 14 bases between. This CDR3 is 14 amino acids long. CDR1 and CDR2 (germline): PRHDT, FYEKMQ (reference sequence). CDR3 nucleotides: TGTGCCAGCAGCCCTTCACAGGGCGGCACTGAAGCTTTCTTT. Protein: CASSPSQGGTEAFF.

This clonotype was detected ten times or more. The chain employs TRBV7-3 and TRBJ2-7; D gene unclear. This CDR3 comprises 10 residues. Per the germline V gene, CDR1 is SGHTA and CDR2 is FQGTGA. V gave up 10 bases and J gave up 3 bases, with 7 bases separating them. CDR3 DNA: TGTGCCAAAAGTCTCTACGAGCAGTACTTC. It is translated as CAKSLYEQYF.

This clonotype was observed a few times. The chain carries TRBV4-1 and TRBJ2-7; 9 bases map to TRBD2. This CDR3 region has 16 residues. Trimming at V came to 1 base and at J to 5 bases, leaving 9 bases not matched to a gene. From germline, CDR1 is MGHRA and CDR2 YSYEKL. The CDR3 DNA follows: TGCGCCAGCAGCCAAGGGTCTCGCGGGGGGGCCCACGAGCAGTACTTC. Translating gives CASSQGSRGGAHEQYF.

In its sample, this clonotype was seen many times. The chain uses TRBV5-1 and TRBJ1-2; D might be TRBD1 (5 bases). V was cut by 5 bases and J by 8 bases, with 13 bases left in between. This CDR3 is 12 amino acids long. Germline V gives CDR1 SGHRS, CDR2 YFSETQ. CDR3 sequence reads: CASSYAGGGYTF. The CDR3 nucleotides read TGCGCCAGCAGTTATGCGGGGGGAGGCTACACCTTC.

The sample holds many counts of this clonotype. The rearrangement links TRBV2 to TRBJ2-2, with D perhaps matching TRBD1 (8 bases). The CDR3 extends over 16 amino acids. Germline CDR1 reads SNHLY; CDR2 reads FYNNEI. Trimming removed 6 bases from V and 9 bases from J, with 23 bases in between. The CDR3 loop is CASSNLPQGGGRELFF. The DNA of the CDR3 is TGTGCCAGCAGCAATCTCCCACAGGGGGGAGGGAGGGAGCTGTTTTTT.

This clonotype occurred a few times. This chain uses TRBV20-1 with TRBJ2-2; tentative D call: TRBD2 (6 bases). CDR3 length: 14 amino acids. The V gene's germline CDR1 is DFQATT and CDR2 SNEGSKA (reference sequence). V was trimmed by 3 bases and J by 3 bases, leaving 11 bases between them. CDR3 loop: CSASSGLYTGELFF. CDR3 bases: TGCAGTGCTAGTAGCGGACTCTACACCGGGGAGCTGTTTTTT.

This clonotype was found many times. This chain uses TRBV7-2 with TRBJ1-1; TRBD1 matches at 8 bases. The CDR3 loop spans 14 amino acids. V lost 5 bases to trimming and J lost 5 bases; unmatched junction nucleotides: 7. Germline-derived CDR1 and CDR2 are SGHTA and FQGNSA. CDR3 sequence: CASSPRQGRTEAFF. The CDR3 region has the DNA TGTGCCAGCAGCCCACGACAGGGGAGGACTGAAGCTTTCTTT.

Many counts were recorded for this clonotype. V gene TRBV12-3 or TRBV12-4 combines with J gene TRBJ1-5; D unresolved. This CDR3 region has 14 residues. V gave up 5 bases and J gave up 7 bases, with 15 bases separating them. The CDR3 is CASSQLGQSQPQHF. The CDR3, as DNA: TGTGCCAGCAGTCAGTTAGGCCAAAGCCAGCCCCAGCATTTT.

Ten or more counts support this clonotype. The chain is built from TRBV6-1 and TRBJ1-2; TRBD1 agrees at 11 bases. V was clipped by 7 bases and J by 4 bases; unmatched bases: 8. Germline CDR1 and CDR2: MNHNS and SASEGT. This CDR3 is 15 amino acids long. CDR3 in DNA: TGTGCCAGCAAACCGACCGGGACAGGGGGCTATGGCTACACCTTC. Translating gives CASKPTGTGGYGYTF.

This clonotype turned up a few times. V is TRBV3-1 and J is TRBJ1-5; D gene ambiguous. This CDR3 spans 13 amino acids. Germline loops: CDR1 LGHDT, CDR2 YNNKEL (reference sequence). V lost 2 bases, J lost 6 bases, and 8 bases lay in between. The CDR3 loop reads CASSQRIIQPQHF. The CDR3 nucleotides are TGTGCCAGCAGCCAAAGGATTATTCAGCCCCAGCATTTT.

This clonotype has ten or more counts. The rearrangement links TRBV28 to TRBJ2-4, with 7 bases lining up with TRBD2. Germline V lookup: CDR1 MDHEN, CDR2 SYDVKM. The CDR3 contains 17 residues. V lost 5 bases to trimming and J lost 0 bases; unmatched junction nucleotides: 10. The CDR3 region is CASSPPAGSLAKNIQYF. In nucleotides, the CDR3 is TGTGCCAGCAGTCCCCCAGCGGGGAGTCTAGCCAAAAACATTCAGTACTTC.

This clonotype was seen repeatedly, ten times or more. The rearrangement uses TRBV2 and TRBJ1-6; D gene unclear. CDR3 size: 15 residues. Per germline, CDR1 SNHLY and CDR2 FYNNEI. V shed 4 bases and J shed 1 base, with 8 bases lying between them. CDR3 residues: CASSVESSYNSPLHF. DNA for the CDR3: TGTGCCAGCAGTGTCGAGAGTTCCTATAATTCACCCCTCCACTTT.

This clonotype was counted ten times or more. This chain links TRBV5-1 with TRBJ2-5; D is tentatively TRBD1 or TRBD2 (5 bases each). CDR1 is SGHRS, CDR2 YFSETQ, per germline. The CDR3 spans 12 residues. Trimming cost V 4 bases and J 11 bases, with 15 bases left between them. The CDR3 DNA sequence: TGCGCCAGCAGCCCCGGGACCACGTCTCAGTACTTC. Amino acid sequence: CASSPGTTSQYF. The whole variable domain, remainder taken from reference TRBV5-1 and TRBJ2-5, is KAGVTQTPRYLIKTRGQQVTLSCSPISGHRSVSWYQQTPGQGLQFLFEYFSETQRNKGNFPGRFSGRQFSNSRSEMNVSTLELGDSALYLCASSPGTTSQYFGPGTRLLVL.

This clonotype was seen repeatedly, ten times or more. In DNA form, the CDR3 reads TGTGCCAGCAGCAGATCCTTAGCCCCCAATCAGCCCCAGCATTTT. Amino acid sequence: CASSRSLAPNQPQHF. V and J are TRBV9 and TRBJ1-5; the D is unclear. Germline loops: CDR1 SGDLS, CDR2 YYNGEE. V was shortened by 4 bases and J by 3 bases, with 14 bases between the two germline ends. The CDR3 is made up of 15 amino acids.

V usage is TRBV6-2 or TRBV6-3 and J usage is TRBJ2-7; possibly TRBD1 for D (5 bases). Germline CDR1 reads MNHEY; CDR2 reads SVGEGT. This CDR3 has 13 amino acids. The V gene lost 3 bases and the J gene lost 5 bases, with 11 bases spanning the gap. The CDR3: CASSYQGTNEQYF. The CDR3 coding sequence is TGTGCCAGCAGTTATCAGGGTACGAACGAGCAGTACTTC.

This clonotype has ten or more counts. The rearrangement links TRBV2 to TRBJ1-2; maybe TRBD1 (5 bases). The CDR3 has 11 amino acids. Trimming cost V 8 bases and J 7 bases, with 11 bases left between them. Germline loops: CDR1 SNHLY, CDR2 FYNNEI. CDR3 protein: CASAGGFGYTF. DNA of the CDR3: TGTGCCAGCGCCGGGGGTTTTGGCTACACCTTC.